The entry below gives a single T cell receptor (beta chain) sequence along with its context. The sample comes from a study of blood T cell repertoires in COVID-19. V lost 1 base and J lost 6, with 10 bases in between. The CDR3 is made up of 13 amino acids. CDR1 MGHDK and CDR2 SYGVNS come from the germline V gene. Data came from immunoSEQ multiplex PCR; TCRdb stores just in-frame clones and leaves some out. Among a few hundred thousand clones listed, around nine tenths were seen once. Source material: peripheral blood. This chain links TRBV25-1 with TRBJ2-7, with D maybe TRBD2 (5 bases). This clonotype was sampled from a man between 60 and 75 years old with acute or convalescent COVID-19. The CDR3 DNA follows: TGTGCCAGCAGTGAATCGGGGTTTCGCGAGCAGTACTTC. This sequence encodes CASSESGFREQYF.